This TCR beta chain was sequenced for a study of OX40 agonist ivuxolimab in advanced cancers. Background on the study: Prior anti-PD-1, anti-PD-L1 or anti-CTLA-4 therapy did not bar entry, and more than 35% had some.

The table came from immunoSEQ multiplex PCR; TCRdb's copy has only in-frame clones and leaves some out. The table records fewer than 60,000 clones, 85% of them present only once. Germline CDR1 and CDR2: SGHRS and YFSETQ. The CDR3 is 16 residues long. Deletions cut 0 bases from V and 0 bases from J, with 12 bases between. Sequencing used CD4+ or CD8+ T cells sorted from blood, obtained in a trial of the OX40 agonist ivuxolimab. J is TRBJ1-1 and V is TRBV5-1; no clear D gene. This sequence originates from an adult with an advanced solid tumor such as melanoma, head and neck, liver or kidney cancer. CDR3 nucleotide sequence: TGCGCCAGCAGCTTGGTGGGGATGGGTTTGAACACTGAAGCTTTCTTT. Translating gives CASSLVGMGLNTEAFF.